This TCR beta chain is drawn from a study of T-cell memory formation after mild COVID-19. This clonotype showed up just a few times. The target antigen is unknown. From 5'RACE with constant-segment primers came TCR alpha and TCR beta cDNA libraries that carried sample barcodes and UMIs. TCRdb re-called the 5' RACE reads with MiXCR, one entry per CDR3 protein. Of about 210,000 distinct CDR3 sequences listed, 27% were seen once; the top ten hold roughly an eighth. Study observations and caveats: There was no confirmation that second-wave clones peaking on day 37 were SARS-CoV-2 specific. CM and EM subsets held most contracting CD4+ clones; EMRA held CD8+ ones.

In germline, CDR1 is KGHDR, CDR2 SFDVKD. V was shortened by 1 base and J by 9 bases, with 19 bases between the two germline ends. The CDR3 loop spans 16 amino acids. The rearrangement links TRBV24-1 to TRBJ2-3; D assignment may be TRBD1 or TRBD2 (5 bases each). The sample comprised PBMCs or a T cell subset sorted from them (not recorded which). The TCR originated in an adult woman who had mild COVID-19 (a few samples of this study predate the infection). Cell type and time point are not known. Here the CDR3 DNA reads TGTGCCACCAGTGATTTCAGGGATACCGGGACCTTGACGCAGTATTTT. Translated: CATSDFRDTGTLTQYF.